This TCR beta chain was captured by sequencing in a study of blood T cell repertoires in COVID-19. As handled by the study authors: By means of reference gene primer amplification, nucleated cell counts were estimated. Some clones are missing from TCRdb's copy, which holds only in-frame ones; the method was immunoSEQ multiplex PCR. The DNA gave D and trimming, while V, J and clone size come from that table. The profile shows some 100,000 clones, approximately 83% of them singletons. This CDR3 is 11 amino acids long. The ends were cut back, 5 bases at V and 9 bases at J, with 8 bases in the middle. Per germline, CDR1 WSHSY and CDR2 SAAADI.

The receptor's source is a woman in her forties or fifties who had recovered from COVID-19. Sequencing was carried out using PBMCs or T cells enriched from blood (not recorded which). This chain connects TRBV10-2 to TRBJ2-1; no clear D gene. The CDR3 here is CASSSRGEQFF. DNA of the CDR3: TGCGCCAGCAGTAGCAGAGGTGAGCAGTTCTTC.